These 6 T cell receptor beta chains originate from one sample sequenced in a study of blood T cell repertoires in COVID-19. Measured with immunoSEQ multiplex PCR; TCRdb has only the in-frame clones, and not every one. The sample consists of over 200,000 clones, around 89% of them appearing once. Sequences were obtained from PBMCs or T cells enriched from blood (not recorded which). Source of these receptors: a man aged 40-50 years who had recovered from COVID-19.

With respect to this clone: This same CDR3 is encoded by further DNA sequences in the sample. CDR3 sequence: CASSLGQGNTEAFF. CDR3 in DNA: TGTGCCAGCAGCTTAGGCCAGGGGAACACTGAAGCTTTCTTT. This rearrangement joins TRBV7-9 to TRBJ1-1; weak D call: TRBD1 (5 bases). The germline V gene encodes CDR1 SEHNR and CDR2 FQNEAQ (reference sequence). V dropped 1 base and J dropped 1 base, with 7 bases sitting between them. The CDR3 has 14 residues. Complete variable domain (other parts from reference TRBV7-9 and TRBJ1-1): DTGVSQNPRHKITKRGQNVTFRCDPISEHNRLYWYRQTLGQGPEFLTYFQNEAQLEKSRLLSDRFSAERPKGSFSTLEIQRTEQGDSAMYLCASSLGQGNTEAFFGQGTRLTVV.

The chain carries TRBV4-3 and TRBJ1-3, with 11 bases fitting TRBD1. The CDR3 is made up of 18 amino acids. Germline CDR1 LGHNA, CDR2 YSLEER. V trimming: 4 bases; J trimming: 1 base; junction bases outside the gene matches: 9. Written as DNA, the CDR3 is TGCGCCAGCAGCCGGGGACAGGGGGTAAGGGTATCTGGAAACACCATATATTTT. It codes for CASSRGQGVRVSGNTIYF.

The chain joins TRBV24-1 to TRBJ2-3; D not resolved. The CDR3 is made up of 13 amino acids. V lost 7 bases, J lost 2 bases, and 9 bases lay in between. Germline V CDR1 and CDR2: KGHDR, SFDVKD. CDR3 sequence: CATSRGNTDTQYF. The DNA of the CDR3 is TGTGCCACCAGCAGAGGAAACACAGATACGCAGTATTTT.

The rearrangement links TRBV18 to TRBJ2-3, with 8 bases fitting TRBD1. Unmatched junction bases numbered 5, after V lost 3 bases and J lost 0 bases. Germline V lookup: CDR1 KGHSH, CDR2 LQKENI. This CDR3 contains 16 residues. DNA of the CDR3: TGTGCCAGCTCACCTCGACAGGGGACTAGCACAGATACGCAGTATTTT. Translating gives CASSPRQGTSTDTQYF.

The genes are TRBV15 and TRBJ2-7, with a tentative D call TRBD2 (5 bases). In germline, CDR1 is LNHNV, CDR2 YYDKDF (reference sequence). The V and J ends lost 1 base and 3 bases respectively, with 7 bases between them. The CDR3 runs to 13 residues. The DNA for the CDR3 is TGTGCCACCAGCAGAGTTCGGGACTACGAGCAGTACTTC. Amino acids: CATSRVRDYEQYF. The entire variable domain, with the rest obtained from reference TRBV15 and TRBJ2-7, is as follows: DAMVIQNPRYQVTQFGKPVTLSCSQTLNHNVMYWYQQKSSQAPKLLFHYYDKDFNNEADTPDNFQSRRPNTSFCFLDIRSPGLGDTAMYLCATSRVRDYEQYFGPGTRLTVT.

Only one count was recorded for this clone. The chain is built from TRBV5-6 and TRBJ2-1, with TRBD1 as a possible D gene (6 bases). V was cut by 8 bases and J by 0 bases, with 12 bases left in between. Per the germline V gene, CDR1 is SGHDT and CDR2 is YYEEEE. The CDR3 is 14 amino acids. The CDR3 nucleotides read TGTGCCAGTGAATTGGGGGCCTCCTACAATGAGCAGTTCTTC. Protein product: CASELGASYNEQFF.